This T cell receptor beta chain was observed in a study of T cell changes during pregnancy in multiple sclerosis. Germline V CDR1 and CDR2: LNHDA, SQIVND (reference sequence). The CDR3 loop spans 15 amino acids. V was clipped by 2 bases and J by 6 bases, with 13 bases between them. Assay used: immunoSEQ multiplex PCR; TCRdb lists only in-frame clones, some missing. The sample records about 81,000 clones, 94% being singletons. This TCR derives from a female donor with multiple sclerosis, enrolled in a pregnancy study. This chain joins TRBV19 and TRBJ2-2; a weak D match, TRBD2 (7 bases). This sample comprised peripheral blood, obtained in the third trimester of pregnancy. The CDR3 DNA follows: TGTGCCAGTAGTATATCTGGCGGGGGCGCCGGGGAGCTGTTTTTT. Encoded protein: CASSISGGGAGELFF.